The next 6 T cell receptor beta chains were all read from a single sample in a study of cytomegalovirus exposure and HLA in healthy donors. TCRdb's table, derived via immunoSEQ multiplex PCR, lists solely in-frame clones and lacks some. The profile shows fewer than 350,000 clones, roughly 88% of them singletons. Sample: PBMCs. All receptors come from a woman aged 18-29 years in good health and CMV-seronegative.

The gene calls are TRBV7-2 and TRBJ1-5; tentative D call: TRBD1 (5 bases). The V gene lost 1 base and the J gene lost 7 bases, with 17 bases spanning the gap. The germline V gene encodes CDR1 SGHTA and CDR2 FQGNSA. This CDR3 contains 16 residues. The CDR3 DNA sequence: TGTGCCAGCAGCTTAGGAGAAGGAGAATCAGGGCAGCCCCAGCATTTT. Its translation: CASSLGEGESGQPQHF.

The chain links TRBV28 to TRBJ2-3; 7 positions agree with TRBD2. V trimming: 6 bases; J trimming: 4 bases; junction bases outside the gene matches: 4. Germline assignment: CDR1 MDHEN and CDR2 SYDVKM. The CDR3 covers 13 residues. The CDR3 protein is CASRIRGADTQYF. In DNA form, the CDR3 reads TGTGCCAGCAGGATTCGGGGGGCAGATACGCAGTATTTT.

CDR3 sequence (DNA): TGTGCCAGCAGTGAAGCCGGACAGTTAGGACAGCCCCAGCATTTT. This sequence encodes CASSEAGQLGQPQHF. This chain joins TRBV6-1 and TRBJ1-5, with D possibly being TRBD1 (6 bases). Trimming removed 0 bases from V and 7 bases from J, with 13 bases in between. This CDR3 has 15 amino acids. CDR1 and CDR2 from the germline V gene are MNHNS and SASEGT.

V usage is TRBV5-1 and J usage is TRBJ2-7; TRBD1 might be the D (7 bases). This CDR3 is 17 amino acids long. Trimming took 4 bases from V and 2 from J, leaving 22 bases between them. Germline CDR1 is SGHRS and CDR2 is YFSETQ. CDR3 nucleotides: TGCGCCAGCAGCGCGCTGGGCGGGACAGTGAAAACCTACGAGCAGTACTTC. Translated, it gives CASSALGGTVKTYEQYF.

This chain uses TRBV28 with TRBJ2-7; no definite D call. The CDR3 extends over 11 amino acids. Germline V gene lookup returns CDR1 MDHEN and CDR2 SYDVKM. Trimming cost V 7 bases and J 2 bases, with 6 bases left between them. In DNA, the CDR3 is TGTGCCAGCACCTCCCCCTACGAGCAGTACTTC. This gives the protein CASTSPYEQYF.

The CDR3 bases are TGTGCCAGCAGCTTCAGGGGTTTGAACACTGAAGCTTTCTTT. Its translation is CASSFRGLNTEAFF. This rearrangement joins TRBV6-5 to TRBJ1-1, with a weak D call TRBD1 (6 bases). The CDR3 sequence is 14 residues long. Between the trimmed V and J ends, which lost 6 bases and 0 bases, there was a span of 11 bases. Looked up from germline, CDR1 is MNHEY and CDR2 is SVGAGI.